These T cell receptor beta chains were read from a single sample in a study of blood T cells in healthy people across ages. MiXCR was run by TCRdb on the 5' RACE reads, yielding one entry per CDR3 protein. The sample lists roughly 1,500,000 distinct CDR3 sequences; around 35% were seen once. Sample: blood. The source of these receptors is a woman under 40 in good health. CDR3s include the opening cysteine and the closing phenylalanine or tryptophan. Fields, in order: CDR3 length, J gene, V gene, clone size, D gene, CDR3 protein, CDR3 DNA. A D gene is named only where the DNA matches it firmly. For some rows the clone size is stated as once, few or many, or as a class when expanded; others skip it.

>16|TRBJ1-1|TRBV5-1|few|.
CASSPVGVGGNTEAFF
TGCGCCAGCAGTCCCGTGGGTGTCGGGGGGAACACTGAAGCTTTCTTT
>13|TRBJ2-3|TRBV7-9|.|.
CASSFRGASTQYF
TGTGCCAGCAGCTTCAGGGGCGCCAGTACGCAGTATTTT
>17|TRBJ2-7|TRBV10-2|.|.
CASSERPVPGASGEQYF
TGCGCCAGCAGTGAGCGGCCGGTGCCGGGAGCCTCTGGGGAGCAGTACTTC
>17|TRBJ2-1|TRBV6-2/TRBV6-3|many|TRBD2
CASSYSPSGGVYNEQFF
TGTGCCAGCAGTTACTCCCCTAGCGGGGGGGTCTACAATGAGCAGTTCTTC
>15|TRBJ2-1|TRBV29-1|.|TRBD2
CSARTSGRPDNEQFF
TGCAGCGCCCGGACTAGCGGGAGGCCCGACAATGAGCAGTTCTTC
>14|TRBJ2-7|TRBV6-2/TRBV6-3|.|.
CASSPNLSSYEQYF
TGTGCCAGCAGCCCAAATCTAAGCTCCTACGAGCAGTACTTC
>15|TRBJ2-7|TRBV5-1|once|.
CASRGDRSWAYEQYF
TGCGCCAGCAGGGGTGACAGGTCCTGGGCCTACGAGCAGTACTTC
>15|TRBJ2-7|TRBV20-1|.|TRBD2
CSARDHKRGTYEQYF
TGCAGTGCTAGAGATCACAAGCGGGGGACCTACGAGCAGTACTTC
>16|TRBJ2-7|TRBV7-8|few|.
CASSTQRGRGTYEQYF
TGTGCCAGCAGCACTCAACGGGGAAGGGGAACCTACGAGCAGTACTTC
>16|TRBJ2-3|TRBV27|.|.
CASRPGAAGRADTQYF
TGTGCCAGCAGACCCGGTGCGGCGGGAAGAGCGGATACGCAGTATTTT
>15|TRBJ2-1|TRBV18|.|.
CASSPRRSEDNEQFF
TGTGCCAGCTCACCACGGCGTAGTGAGGACAATGAGCAGTTCTTC
>15|TRBJ2-1|TRBV7-3|few|TRBD1
CASSPSRDSNNEQFF
TGTGCCAGCAGCCCGAGCCGGGACAGCAACAATGAGCAGTTCTTC
>16|TRBJ2-7|TRBV7-9|few|.
CASSGEGGSESYEQYF
TGTGCCAGCAGCGGCGAGGGGGGTTCGGAGTCCTACGAGCAGTACTTC
>15|TRBJ2-3|TRBV4-1|.|TRBD2
CASSRTSGGSNTQYF
TGCGCCAGCAGCCGGACTAGCGGGGGGTCGAATACGCAGTATTTT
>14|TRBJ2-5|TRBV15|many|TRBD1
CATSHRGLGETQYF
TGTGCCACCAGTCATAGGGGGCTAGGAGAGACCCAGTACTTC
>13|TRBJ2-1|TRBV7-9|few|.
CASSLEWLDEQFF
TGTGCCAGCAGCTTAGAATGGTTGGATGAGCAGTTCTTC